A selection of T cell receptor beta chains follows, all from one sample in a study of PD-L1 blockade in urothelial cancer. Here immunoSEQ multiplex PCR was the method, and the copy in TCRdb shows in-frame clones only, minus some. The data contain about 30,000 clones, roughly 84% of them seen just once; the ten biggest clones take up under 3%. The specimen comprised PBMCs, sampled around atezolizumab (anti-PD-L1) treatment. Receptor source: a man aged 65 to 85 with urothelial cancer. The CDR3 runs from the conserved cysteine through the conserved F or W. D genes are given only for firm matches. Not all rows give a size; the values are once, few, many and, for expanded clones, a class.

V: TRBV2; size: NA; D: NA; J: TRBJ2-3; CDR3: CASSDVFTDTQYF; DNA: TGTGCCAGCAGTGACGTTTTCACAGATACGCAGTATTTT
V: TRBV6-6; size: NA; D: NA; J: TRBJ2-5; CDR3: CASSGGGPGETQYF; DNA: TGTGCCAGCAGTGGCGGGGGCCCGGGAGAGACCCAGTACTTC
V: TRBV5-1; size: NA; D: TRBD2; J: TRBJ2-3; CDR3: CASSLEASGGSDTQYF; DNA: TGCGCCAGCAGCTTGGAGGCTAGCGGGGGATCGGATACGCAGTATTTT
V: TRBV27; size: NA; D: NA; J: TRBJ2-2; CDR3: CASRGLGRLNTGELFF; DNA: TGTGCCAGCAGGGGACTCGGACGGCTGAACACCGGGGAGCTGTTTTTT
V: TRBV11-2; size: few; D: NA; J: TRBJ1-4; CDR3: CASSSTGSTNEKLFF; DNA: TGTGCCAGCAGCTCCACAGGGAGTACTAATGAAAAACTGTTTTTT
V: TRBV2; size: NA; D: TRBD2; J: TRBJ2-4; CDR3: CASSLTSGGTGNIQYF; DNA: TGTGCCAGCAGTTTGACTAGCGGGGGGACCGGGAACATTCAGTACTTC
V: TRBV18; size: NA; D: TRBD1; J: TRBJ2-5; CDR3: CASSPSRDRGETQYF; DNA: TGTGCCAGCTCACCAAGTAGGGACAGGGGAGAGACCCAGTACTTC
V: TRBV30; size: NA; D: NA; J: TRBJ1-2; CDR3: CAWSVSRSQGGYTF; DNA: TGTGCCTGGAGCGTTTCGAGGTCCCAGGGTGGCTACACCTTC
V: TRBV25-1; size: NA; D: NA; J: TRBJ2-5; CDR3: CASSESLQETQYF; DNA: TGTGCCAGCAGTGAATCCTTACAAGAGACCCAGTACTTC
V: TRBV4-3; size: once; D: TRBD1; J: TRBJ1-4; CDR3: CASSQLSGGEKLFF; DNA: TGCGCCAGCAGCCAACTTTCAGGGGGGGAAAAACTGTTTTTT
V: TRBV7-2; size: NA; D: NA; J: TRBJ2-6; CDR3: CASSLYGSSGANVLTF; DNA: TGTGCCAGCAGCTTGTACGGTAGCTCTGGGGCCAACGTCCTGACTTTC
V: TRBV15; size: NA; D: TRBD2; J: TRBJ2-4; CDR3: CATSRASGGNIQYF; DNA: TGTGCCACCAGCAGAGCTAGCGGAGGGAACATTCAGTACTTC
V: TRBV10-3; size: NA; D: TRBD1; J: TRBJ2-3; CDR3: CAIGGQATSTDTQYF; DNA: TGTGCCATCGGAGGACAGGCGACTAGCACAGATACGCAGTATTTT
V: TRBV6-5; size: NA; D: NA; J: TRBJ1-2; CDR3: CASSYGATSGYTF; DNA: TGTGCCAGCAGTTACGGGGCGACAAGTGGCTACACCTTC
V: TRBV28; size: once; D: TRBD1; J: TRBJ1-1; CDR3: CASSPAAAGGLRNTEAFF; DNA: TGTGCCAGCAGCCCCGCCGCGGCAGGGGGCTTGAGGAACACTGAAGCTTTCTTT
V: TRBV14; size: NA; D: NA; J: TRBJ2-1; CDR3: CASSPNLARNEQFF; DNA: TGTGCCAGCAGCCCCAACCTAGCTCGGAATGAGCAGTTCTTC
V: TRBV5-1; size: NA; D: TRBD1; J: TRBJ1-5; CDR3: CASSLGGQGASETQHF; DNA: TGCGCCAGCAGCTTGGGGGGACAGGGCGCAAGTGAGACCCAGCATTTT
V: TRBV2; size: NA; D: TRBD1; J: TRBJ2-5; CDR3: CASNRQGREETQYF; DNA: TGTGCCAGCAATCGACAGGGGCGGGAAGAGACCCAGTACTTC
V: TRBV18; size: NA; D: TRBD1; J: TRBJ2-7; CDR3: CASSPPDRREQYF; DNA: TGTGCCAGCTCACCACCGGACAGGAGGGAGCAGTACTTC
V: TRBV6-5; size: medium-sized; D: NA; J: TRBJ1-1; CDR3: CASSYSLGEAEAFF; DNA: TGTGCCAGCAGTTACTCGCTGGGGGAGGCTGAAGCTTTCTTT
V: TRBV6-1; size: NA; D: NA; J: TRBJ2-7; CDR3: CASSGQNVGGYEQYF; DNA: TGTGCCAGCAGTGGGCAGAACGTAGGGGGCTACGAGCAGTACTTC
V: TRBV6-1; size: NA; D: NA; J: TRBJ2-3; CDR3: CASSGDTIDADTQYF; DNA: TGTGCCAGCAGTGGGGACACAATCGACGCGGATACGCAGTATTTT
V: TRBV29-1; size: NA; D: TRBD2; J: TRBJ2-5; CDR3: CSVRTSVSETQYF; DNA: TGCAGCGTAAGGACTAGCGTATCTGAGACCCAGTACTTC
V: TRBV4-3; size: NA; D: NA; J: TRBJ2-3; CDR3: CASSQVVLGGVGDTQYF; DNA: TGCGCCAGCAGCCAAGTAGTCCTGGGGGGAGTAGGGGATACGCAGTATTTT
V: TRBV4-3; size: NA; D: NA; J: TRBJ1-2; CDR3: CASSPPGQIYGYTF; DNA: TGCGCCAGCAGCCCCCCCGGACAGATCTATGGCTACACCTTC
V: TRBV25-1; size: NA; D: NA; J: TRBJ2-3; CDR3: CASSELGQSTDTQYF; DNA: TGTGCCAGCAGTGAACTTGGGCAGAGCACAGATACGCAGTATTTT